A single count supports the clone carrying this T cell receptor beta chain. The CDR3 runs 17 residues. Germline values: CDR1 SGDLS, CDR2 YYNGEE. V lost 0 bases and J lost 4; bases outside the gene matches: 8. This sample was taken from a study of blood T cell repertoires in COVID-19. At the level of the study: From the United States, Italy and Spain came samples of acute and convalescent COVID-19. Nucleic acid was either cDNA or gDNA, and it came from T cells, B-cell-depleted T cells, or PBMCs.

Repertoires were generated with immunoSEQ multiplex PCR, while TCRdb's copy carries only in-frame clones and drops some. The profile shows roughly 250,000 clones, about 83% of them singletons. This chain uses TRBV9 with TRBJ1-3, with TRBD1 identical over 9 bases. The sequencing input was peripheral blood. This clonotype was sampled from a man aged 45-65 years with acute or convalescent COVID-19. This CDR3 is CASSVAPDRGKGNTIYF. The CDR3 nucleotides read TGTGCCAGCAGCGTAGCTCCCGACAGGGGGAAGGGAAACACCATATATTTT.